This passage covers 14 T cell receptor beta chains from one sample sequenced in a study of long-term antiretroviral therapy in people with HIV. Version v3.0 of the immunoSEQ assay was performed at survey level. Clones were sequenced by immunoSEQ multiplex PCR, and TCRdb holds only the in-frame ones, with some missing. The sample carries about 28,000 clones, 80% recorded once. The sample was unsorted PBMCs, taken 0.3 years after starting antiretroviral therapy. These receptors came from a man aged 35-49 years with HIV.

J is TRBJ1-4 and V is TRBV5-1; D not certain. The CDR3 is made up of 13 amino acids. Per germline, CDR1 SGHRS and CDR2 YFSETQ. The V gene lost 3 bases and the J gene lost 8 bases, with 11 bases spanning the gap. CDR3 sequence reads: CASSWYSGEKLFF. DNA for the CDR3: TGCGCCAGCAGCTGGTACAGCGGAGAAAAACTGTTTTTT.

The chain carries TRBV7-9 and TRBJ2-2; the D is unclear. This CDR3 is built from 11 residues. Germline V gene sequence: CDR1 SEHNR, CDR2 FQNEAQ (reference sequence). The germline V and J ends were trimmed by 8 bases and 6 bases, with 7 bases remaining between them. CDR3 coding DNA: TGTGCCAGCCGACGGGCCGGGGAGCTGTTTTTT. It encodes CASRRAGELFF.

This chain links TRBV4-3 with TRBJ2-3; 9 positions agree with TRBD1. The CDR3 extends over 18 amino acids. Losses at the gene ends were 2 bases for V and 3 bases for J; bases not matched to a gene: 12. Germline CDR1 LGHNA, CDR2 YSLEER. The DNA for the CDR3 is TGCGCCAGCAGCCAATTAAGCCTCGGACAGGGGAGGACAGATACGCAGTATTTT. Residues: CASSQLSLGQGRTDTQYF.

For the CDR3, the DNA is TGTGCCACCAGCAGAGATCGGGGCGGGTACGAGCAGTACTTC. Protein product: CATSRDRGGYEQYF. The V gene is TRBV15, the J gene TRBJ2-7; tentatively, D is TRBD1 or TRBD2 (5 bases each). Germline CDR1 and CDR2: LNHNV and YYDKDF (reference sequence). The CDR3 spans 14 residues. V lost 0 bases and J lost 4, with 10 bases in between.

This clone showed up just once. The CDR3 sequence: CSVPGTAFNEQFF. For the CDR3, the DNA is TGCAGCGTTCCCGGGACAGCTTTCAATGAGCAGTTCTTC. This chain connects TRBV29-1 to TRBJ2-1; 7 nucleotides align to TRBD1. CDR1 is SQVTM and CDR2 is ANQGSEA in the germline V gene. Losses at the gene ends were 5 bases for V and 6 bases for J; bases not matched to a gene: 7. The length of the CDR3 is 13 residues.

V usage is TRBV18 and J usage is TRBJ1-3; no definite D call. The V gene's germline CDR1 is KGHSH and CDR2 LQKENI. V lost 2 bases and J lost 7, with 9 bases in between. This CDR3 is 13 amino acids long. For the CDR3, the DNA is TGTGCCAGCTCACCAATGGGCGGGAACACCATATATTTT. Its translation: CASSPMGGNTIYF. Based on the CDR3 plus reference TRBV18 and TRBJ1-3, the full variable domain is NAGVMQNPRHLVRRRGQEARLRCSPMKGHSHVYWYRQLPEEGLKFMVYLQKENIIDESGMPKERFSAEFPKEGPSILRIQQVVRGDSAAYFCASSPMGGNTIYFGEGSWLTVV.

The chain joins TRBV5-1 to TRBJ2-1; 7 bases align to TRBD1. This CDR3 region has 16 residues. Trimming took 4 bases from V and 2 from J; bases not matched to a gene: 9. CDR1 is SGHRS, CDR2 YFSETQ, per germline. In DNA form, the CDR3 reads TGCGCCAGCAGCGAATACGGGACAGAAGCCTACAATGAGCAGTTCTTC. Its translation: CASSEYGTEAYNEQFF. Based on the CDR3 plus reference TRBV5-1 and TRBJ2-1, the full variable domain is KAGVTQTPRYLIKTRGQQVTLSCSPISGHRSVSWYQQTPGQGLQFLFEYFSETQRNKGNFPGRFSGRQFSNSRSEMNVSTLELGDSALYLCASSEYGTEAYNEQFFGPGTRLTVL.

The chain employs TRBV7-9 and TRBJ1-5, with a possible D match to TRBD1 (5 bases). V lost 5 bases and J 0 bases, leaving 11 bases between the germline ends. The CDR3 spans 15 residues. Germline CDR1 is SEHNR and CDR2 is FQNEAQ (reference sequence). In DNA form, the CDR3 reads TGTGCCAGCAGCGGGGACGGCTATAGCAATCAGCCCCAGCATTTT. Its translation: CASSGDGYSNQPQHF.

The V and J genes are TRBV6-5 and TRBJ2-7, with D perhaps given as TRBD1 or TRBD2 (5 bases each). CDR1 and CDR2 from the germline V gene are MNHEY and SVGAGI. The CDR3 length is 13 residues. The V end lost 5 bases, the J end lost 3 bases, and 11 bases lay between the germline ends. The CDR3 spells CASSHGTVYEQYF. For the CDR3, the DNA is TGTGCCAGCAGTCACGGGACGGTCTACGAGCAGTACTTC.

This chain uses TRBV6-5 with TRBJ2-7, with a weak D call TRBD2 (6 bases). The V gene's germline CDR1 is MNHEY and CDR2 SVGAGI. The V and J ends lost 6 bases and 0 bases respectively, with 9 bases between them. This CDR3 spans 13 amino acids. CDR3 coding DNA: TGTGCCAGCAGGGGGACTGCCTCCTACGAGCAGTACTTC. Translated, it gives CASRGTASYEQYF.

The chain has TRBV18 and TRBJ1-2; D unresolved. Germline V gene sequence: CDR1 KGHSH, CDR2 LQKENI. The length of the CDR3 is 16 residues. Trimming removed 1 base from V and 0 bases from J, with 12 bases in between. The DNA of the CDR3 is TGTGCCAGCTCACCACAAGGAGGACCCTCTAACTATGGCTACACCTTC. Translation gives CASSPQGGPSNYGYTF.

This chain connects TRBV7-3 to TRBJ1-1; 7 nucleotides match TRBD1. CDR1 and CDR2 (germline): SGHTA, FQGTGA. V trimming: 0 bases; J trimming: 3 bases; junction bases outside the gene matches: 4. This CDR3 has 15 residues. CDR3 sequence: CASSLTGTAYTEAFF. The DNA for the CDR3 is TGTGCCAGCAGCTTAACCGGGACAGCCTACACTGAAGCTTTCTTT.

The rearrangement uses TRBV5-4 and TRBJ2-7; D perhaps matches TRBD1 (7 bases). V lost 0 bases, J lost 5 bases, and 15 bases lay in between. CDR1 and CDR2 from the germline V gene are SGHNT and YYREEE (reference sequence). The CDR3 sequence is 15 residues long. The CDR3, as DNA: TGTGCCAGCAGCTTGGGGGCAGGGGGGTTCAACGAGCAGTACTTC. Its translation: CASSLGAGGFNEQYF.

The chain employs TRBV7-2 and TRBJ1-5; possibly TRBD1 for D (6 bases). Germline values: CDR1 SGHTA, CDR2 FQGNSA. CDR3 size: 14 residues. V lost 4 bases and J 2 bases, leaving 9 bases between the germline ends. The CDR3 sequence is CASSSRQGNQPQHF. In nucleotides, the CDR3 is TGTGCCAGCAGCTCCCGACAGGGCAATCAGCCCCAGCATTTT.